This T cell receptor (beta chain) was found in a study of OX40 agonist ivuxolimab in advanced cancers. Study-wide points: Among the nonresponders, some also had low normalized T-cell clonal expansion.

As for this clone: Its antigen is currently unknown.

TCRdb keeps only in-frame clones here, not all; method: immunoSEQ multiplex PCR. In the table there are 66,000 or so clones, 77% of which are singletons. The germline gives CDR1 SGHNT, CDR2 YENEEA. This CDR3 is built from 12 residues. With 5 bases removed from V and 3 bases from J, the gap between germline ends came to 8 bases. The sequence derives from an adult with an advanced solid tumor such as melanoma, head and neck, liver or kidney cancer. The genes are TRBV11-3 and TRBJ2-7, with D maybe TRBD1 (6 bases). Sample: CD4+ or CD8+ T cells sorted from blood, taken in a trial of the OX40 agonist ivuxolimab. The CDR3 bases are TGTGCCAGCAGCCACAGGGTCTACGAGCAGTACTTC. This sequence encodes CASSHRVYEQYF.